This T cell receptor (beta chain) comes out of a study of blood T cell repertoires in COVID-19. Study overall: Acute-phase and convalescent COVID-19 samples originated in the United States, Italy and Spain.

This CDR3 has 18 amino acids. Germline V CDR1 and CDR2: GTSNPN, SVGIG (reference sequence). With V trimmed by 2 bases and J by 0 bases, 10 bases remained unmatched. Per the original data handling: Reference gene primer amplification yielded estimated nucleated cell counts. Generated by immunoSEQ multiplex PCR, the TCRdb table keeps only in-frame clones and is missing some. V and J calls and clone size are given by that table; D and trimming were obtained from the DNA. Of fewer than 300,000 clones listed, 80% to 95% are singletons. The chain uses TRBV30 and TRBJ1-5; 10 bases align to TRBD1. The specimen sequenced was peripheral blood. This TCR was recovered from a woman aged 25 to 39 with COVID-19, enrolled during active disease. The DNA of the CDR3 is TGTGCCTGGAGTACGGGACAGGGGTTAGCGTATAGCAATCAGCCCCAGCATTTT. Its protein product is CAWSTGQGLAYSNQPQHF. Drawing the rest from reference TRBV30 and TRBJ1-5, the complete variable domain is SQTIHQWPATLVQPVGSPLSLECTVEGTSNPNLYWYRQAAGRGLQLLFYSVGIGQISSEVPQNLSASRPQDRQFILSSKKLLLSDSGFYLCAWSTGQGLAYSNQPQHFGDGTRLSIL.